The present T cell receptor (beta chain) was sequenced within a study of shared clonotypes between healthy human individuals. The sample holds a few counts of this clone. J gave up 3 bases and V 6 bases, and 1 base lay outside the gene matches. The CDR3 spans 14 residues. The germline V gene has CDR1 MDHEN and CDR2 SYDVKM. Source study methods: Junction-only immunoSEQ data arrived without quality scores, meaning filtering differed. The repertoire was sequenced with immunoSEQ multiplex PCR; TCRdb's copy has only in-frame clones and lacks some. D and trimming were read from the DNA, whereas the V and J calls and clone size are those reported in that table. This repertoire shows 450,000 or so clones, around 77% found once; its top ten account for 12%.

Sequencing was performed on PBMCs. This receptor was obtained from a woman aged 40 to 55 in good health. Some clones in this sample may be carry-over from other donors' samples. The chain combines TRBV28 with TRBJ2-2; TRBD1 agrees at 10 bases. In DNA form, the CDR3 reads TGTGCCAGCAGGACAGGGGGCGACACCGGGGAGCTGTTTTTT. Amino acid sequence: CASRTGGDTGELFF.